The subject of this entry is one T cell receptor beta chain. The data are from a study of blood T cell repertoires in COVID-19. Study-level background: Sites across the United States, Italy and Spain contributed samples from acute and convalescent COVID-19. T cells, B-cell-depleted T cells, or PBMCs supplied cDNA or gDNA.

Per the study methods: Reference gene primers were amplified, and this amplification served to estimate nucleated cell counts. TCRdb's table, derived via immunoSEQ multiplex PCR, lists solely in-frame clones and lacks some. The DNA was the basis for D and trimming; V, J and clone size are from that table. Of 210,000 or so clones detected, roughly 80% appear once; the ten largest clones hold roughly 13%. The J segment lost 2 bases and the V segment lost 6 bases, leaving 1 base of the junction unmatched. The CDR3 is 13 residues long. Germline CDR1 ENHRY, CDR2 SYGVKD. The receptor comes from a man aged 45-65 years who had recovered from COVID-19. Source material: peripheral blood. This chain uses TRBV10-3 with TRBJ2-1; 7 bases agree with TRBD2. The CDR3 nucleotides are TGTGCCATCAGCAGCGGGACCTACAATGAGCAGTTCTTC. As protein: CAISSGTYNEQFF.